This T cell receptor (beta chain) was recovered during a study of beta chain features in type 1 diabetes. Study results and caveats: The study found moderately but significantly shorter TCRB CDR3s in all four CD4+ subsets of Type 1 diabetes patients.

In the case of this clone: Antigen: not known.

With 6 bases removed from V and 6 bases from J, the gap between germline ends came to 12 bases. The CDR3 is 13 residues long. Per germline, CDR1 MNHNY and CDR2 SVGAGI (reference sequence). As every portion of the isolated RNA was reverse transcribed, the sequencing read expressed TCRB transcripts. Data came from immunoSEQ multiplex PCR; TCRdb stores just in-frame clones and leaves some out. This table has 41,000 or so clones, 65% to 80% appearing once. The receptor comes from a man aged 25 to 40 with type 1 diabetes. Some clones in this sample may be carry-over from other donors' samples. Input material: Tregs from blood. The chain uses TRBV6-6 and TRBJ1-5, with D uncertain. The CDR3 DNA is TGTGCCAGCAGACTTGGACGGGGTCAGCCCCAGCATTTT. Translating it yields CASRLGRGQPQHF.